The source of this T cell receptor beta chain is a study of molecular identifiers for immune sequencing clone quantification. Regarding the study as a whole: Single-cell amounts of spiked Jurkat TCR RNA were reportedly detectable among approximately 1 million naive cells.

TCRdb redid the calling of the PCR reads with MiXCR, one entry per CDR3 protein. The sample contains about 68,000 distinct CDR3 sequences, 18% of which appear only once. This clonotype was found many times. Its antigen is unidentified. The CDR3 loop spans 16 amino acids. Trimming took 4 bases from V and 8 from J; bases not matched to a gene: 6. Looked up from germline, CDR1 is SGHTA and CDR2 is FQGTGA. The V and J genes are TRBV7-3 and TRBJ2-1, with TRBD2 identical over 15 bases. The sequencing sample was made of naive CD8+ T cells from blood, with Jurkat cell RNA spiked in. Subset of the sample: FACS-sorted CD8+CD4-CCR7+CD45RA+ naive T cells. This TCR derives from a human donor in good health. Some libraries in this study had Jurkat cell RNA spiked in. For the CDR3, the DNA is TGTGCCAGCAGCTGGGGACTAGCGGGAGGAGGGGATGAGCAGTTCTTC. Translation: CASSWGLAGGGDEQFF. The full variable domain, its missing parts supplied by reference TRBV7-3 and TRBJ2-1, is GAGVSQTPSNKVTEKGKYVELRCDPISGHTALYWYRQSLGQGPEFLIYFQGTGAADDSGLPNDRFFAVRPEGSVSTLKIQRTERGDSAVYLCASSWGLAGGGDEQFFGPGTRLTVL.